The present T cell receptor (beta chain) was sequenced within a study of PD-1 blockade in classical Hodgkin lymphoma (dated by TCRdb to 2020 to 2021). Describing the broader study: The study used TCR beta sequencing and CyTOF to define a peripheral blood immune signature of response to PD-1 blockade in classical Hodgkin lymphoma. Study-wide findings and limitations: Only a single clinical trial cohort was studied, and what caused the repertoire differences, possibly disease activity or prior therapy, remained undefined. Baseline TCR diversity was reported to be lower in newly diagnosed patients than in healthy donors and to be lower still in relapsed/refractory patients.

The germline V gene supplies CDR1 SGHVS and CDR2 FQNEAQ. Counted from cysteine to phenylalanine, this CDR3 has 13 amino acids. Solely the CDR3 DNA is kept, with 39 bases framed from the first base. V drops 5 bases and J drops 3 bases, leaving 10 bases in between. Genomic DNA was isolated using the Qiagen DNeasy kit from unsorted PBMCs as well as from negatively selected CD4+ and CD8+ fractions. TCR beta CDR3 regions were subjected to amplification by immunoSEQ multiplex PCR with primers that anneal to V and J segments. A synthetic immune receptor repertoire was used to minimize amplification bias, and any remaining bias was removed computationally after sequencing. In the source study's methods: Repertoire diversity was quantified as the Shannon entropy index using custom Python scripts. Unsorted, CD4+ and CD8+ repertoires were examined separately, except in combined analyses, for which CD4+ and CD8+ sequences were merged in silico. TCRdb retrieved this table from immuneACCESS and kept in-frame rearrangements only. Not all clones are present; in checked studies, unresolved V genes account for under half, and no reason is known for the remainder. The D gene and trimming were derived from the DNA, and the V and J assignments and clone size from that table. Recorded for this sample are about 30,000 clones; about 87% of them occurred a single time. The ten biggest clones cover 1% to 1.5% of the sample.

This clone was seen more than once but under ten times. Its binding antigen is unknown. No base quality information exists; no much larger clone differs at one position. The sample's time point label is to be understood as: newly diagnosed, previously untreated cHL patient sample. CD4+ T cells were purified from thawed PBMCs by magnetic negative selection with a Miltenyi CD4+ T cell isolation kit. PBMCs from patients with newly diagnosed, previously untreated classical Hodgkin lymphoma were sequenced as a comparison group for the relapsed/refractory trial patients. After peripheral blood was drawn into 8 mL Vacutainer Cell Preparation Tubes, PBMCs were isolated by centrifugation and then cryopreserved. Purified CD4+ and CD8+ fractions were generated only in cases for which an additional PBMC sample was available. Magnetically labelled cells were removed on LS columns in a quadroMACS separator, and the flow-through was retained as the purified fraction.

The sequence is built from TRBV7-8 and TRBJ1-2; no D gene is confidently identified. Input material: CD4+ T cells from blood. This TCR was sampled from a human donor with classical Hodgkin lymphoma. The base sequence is TGTGCCAGCAGCCTGGGCCCGGACTATGGCTACACCTTC. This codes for CASSLGPDYGYTF.